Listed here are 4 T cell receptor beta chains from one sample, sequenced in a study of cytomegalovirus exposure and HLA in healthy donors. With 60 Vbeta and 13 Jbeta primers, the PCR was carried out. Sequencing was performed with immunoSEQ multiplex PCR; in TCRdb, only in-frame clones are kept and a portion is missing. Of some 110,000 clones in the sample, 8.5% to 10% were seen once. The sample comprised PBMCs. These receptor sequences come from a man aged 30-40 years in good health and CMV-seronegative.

Written as DNA, the CDR3 is TGCAGCGTTGAAGATCGGTTGTTTGAGCAGTTCTTC. Translated: CSVEDRLFEQFF. The V and J genes are TRBV29-1 and TRBJ2-1; D not certain. V was pared by 0 bases and J by 9 bases, with 9 bases between. The CDR3 length is 12 residues. From germline, CDR1 is SQVTM and CDR2 ANQGSEA.

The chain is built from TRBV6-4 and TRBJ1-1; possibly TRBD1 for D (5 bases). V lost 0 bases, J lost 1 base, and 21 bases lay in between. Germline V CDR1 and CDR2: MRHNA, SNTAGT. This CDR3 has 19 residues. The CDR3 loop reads CASSDSGGGGRVWNTEAFF. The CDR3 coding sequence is TGTGCCAGCAGTGACTCGGGGGGGGGTGGTCGAGTCTGGAACACTGAAGCTTTCTTT.

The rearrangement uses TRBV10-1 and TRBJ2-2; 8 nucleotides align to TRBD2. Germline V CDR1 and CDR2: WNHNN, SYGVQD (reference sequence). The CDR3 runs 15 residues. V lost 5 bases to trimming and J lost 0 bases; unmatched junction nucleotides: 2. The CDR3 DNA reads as TGCGCCAGCAGTAATAGCGGGGCGAACACCGGGGAGCTGTTTTTT. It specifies CASSNSGANTGELFF.

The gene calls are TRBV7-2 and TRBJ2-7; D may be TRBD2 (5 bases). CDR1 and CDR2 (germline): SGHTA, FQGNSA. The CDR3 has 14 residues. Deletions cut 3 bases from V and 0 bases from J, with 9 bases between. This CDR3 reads CASSLRESSYEQYF. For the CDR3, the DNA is TGTGCCAGCAGCTTGAGGGAAAGCTCCTACGAGCAGTACTTC.